This T cell receptor (beta chain) derives from a study of T cell responses to AZD1222 COVID-19 vaccine. Comments on this clone: Its specificity is not known.

Broader study findings: Spike-specific TCR repertoires showed rising breadth and depth after two AZD1222 doses. Females outnumbered males among donors, who were mostly white British; clonal diversity was possibly underestimated. After the peak T cell response, and only then, were repertoires sampled. Mapped onto spike, vaccine-associated CD4 TCRs spanned it and were dominant at 160-218 and 743-854.

The CDR3 spans 17 residues. V lost 1 base and J lost 0; bases outside the gene matches: 4. CDR1 and CDR2 from the germline V gene are SGHTS and YDEGEE. Sequencing used immunoSEQ multiplex PCR; TCRdb keeps in-frame clones, though not all of them. Of approximately 170,000 clones in the sample, 91% are singletons; the top ten hold approximately 4%. The chain employs TRBV5-8 and TRBJ2-6; 7 nucleotides match TRBD1. Sample: peripheral blood, taken on day 0 of AZD1222 vaccination. The receptor was derived from an adult in good health. The CDR3 loop reads CASSLTGARSGANVLTF. CDR3 coding DNA: TGTGCCAGCAGCTTGACAGGGGCACGCTCTGGGGCCAACGTCCTGACTTTC.